This TCR beta chain was recorded in a study of vaccination and CD4 T cells after COVID-19. On the study more broadly: The convalescents were made up of six males and four females, two of whom were Hispanic. Overlapping SARS-CoV-2, HCoV-NL63, HCoV-OC43 and HCoV-229E spike peptides were used to stimulate cells.

Treatment indicated: roughly ten-day PBMC culture with coronavirus spike peptide pools or control peptides (ViraFEST assay). Concerning this clonotype: The target antigen is unknown.

Sequencing of the DNA from cultured CD4+ T cells was carried out with the Oncomine TCR Beta short-read assay. In TCRdb, the PCR reads were re-called with MiXCR into one record per CDR3 protein. This sample carries 15,000 to 19,000 distinct CDR3 sequences, 40% to 60% of them seen once, and the ten largest clones take roughly 16%. Trimming removed 1 base from V and 5 bases from J, with 14 bases in between. The germline V gene encodes CDR1 SGHDN and CDR2 FVKESK. This CDR3 has 15 residues. The rearrangement uses TRBV14 and TRBJ2-5; D possibly corresponds to TRBD1 (5 bases). This TCR was sampled from a human donor who had recovered from COVID-19. The sample was CD4+ T cells from blood, cultured in vitro, taken before SARS-CoV-2 vaccination. The CDR3 loop is CASSQGGHPGETQYF. CDR3 coding DNA: TGTGCCAGCAGCCAAGGAGGACACCCAGGGGAGACCCAGTACTTC. The whole variable domain, remainder taken from reference TRBV14 and TRBJ2-5, is EAGVTQFPSHSVIEKGQTVTLRCDPISGHDNLYWYRRVMGKEIKFLLHFVKESKQDESGMPNNRFLAERTGGTYSTLKVQPAELEDSGVYFCASSQGGHPGETQYFGPGTRLLVL.